This T cell receptor (beta chain) was observed in a study of T cells after posttransplantation cyclophosphamide. The study's findings and limits: Tissue-infiltrating T cells from skin or gut overlapped little with blood T cells. Recipient CMV seropositivity and CMV reactivation strongly tracked TRB clonality.

Produced via immunoSEQ multiplex PCR; TCRdb's table is partial and in-frame only. This repertoire holds under 45,000 clones, and none appear only once. This clone was recorded many times. The antigen is unknown. The related graft donor's blood sample was taken on the day of bone marrow donation. This CDR3 has 16 amino acids. Between the trimmed V and J ends, which lost 4 bases and 8 bases, there was a span of 20 bases. In germline, CDR1 is SGHVS, CDR2 FNYEAQ. The TCR originated in a woman in her 50s in good health and a related stem cell transplant donor. The chain couples TRBV7-6 to TRBJ1-4; D might be TRBD1 (6 bases). The source material was PBMCs. For the CDR3, the DNA is TGTGCCAGCAGCTCCCACGCGCCTCAGGGGTACGAAAAACTGTTTTTT. Encoded protein: CASSSHAPQGYEKLFF. The complete variable domain, with remaining parts taken from reference TRBV7-6 and TRBJ1-4, reads GAGVSQSPRYKVTKRGQDVALRCDPISGHVSLYWYRQALGQGPEFLTYFNYEAQQDKSGLPNDRFSAERPEGSISTLTIQRTEQRDSAMYRCASSSHAPQGYEKLFFGSGTQLSVL.